This entry lists 3 T cell receptor beta chains sequenced from one sample in a study of T-cell memory formation after mild COVID-19 (dated by TCRdb to the early 2020s). Library preparation was by 5' RACE. For sequencing, an Illumina NovaSeq 6000 was employed. The raw public reads went through TCRdb reprocessing: fastp at Q25, MiXCR clone calling, in-frame beta chains kept. All rows with the same CDR3 protein become a single entry with the most common DNA and genes. For this sample there are about 430,000 distinct CDR3 sequences; about a sixth appear just once. In total, the top ten clones hold 20% to 25% of the sample. The sequenced sample was PBMCs or a T cell subset sorted from them (not recorded which). These receptors were obtained from a man younger than 35 who had mild COVID-19 (a few samples of this study predate the infection). The sample titles of this study are shuffled in the database, so cell type and time point are left out; the donor was told from shared clones.

The chain has TRBV27 and TRBJ2-7, with D unresolved. Trimming took off 5 bases at V and 4 bases at J, with 21 bases between the two ends. Germline CDR1 and CDR2: MNHEY and SMNVEV (reference sequence). The CDR3 sequence is 16 residues long. The chain's CDR3 is CASSPLGSAGKYEQYF. The CDR3 bases are TGTGCCAGCAGTCCCCTGGGTTCGGCTGGCAAGTACGAGCAGTACTTC.

This sequence joins TRBV12-3 or TRBV12-4 and TRBJ1-3, with no clear D. Trimming cost V 6 bases and J 0 bases, with 15 bases left between them. This CDR3 has 16 residues. The CDR3 sequence: CASSSPSVGSGNTIYF. DNA for the CDR3: TGTGCCAGCAGCTCTCCGTCCGTAGGCTCTGGAAACACCATATATTTT.

The chain joins TRBV7-6 to TRBJ1-3; TRBD1 agrees at 9 bases. The V segment lost 5 bases and the J segment 4 bases; nucleotides outside the gene matches: 6. The germline gives CDR1 SGHVS, CDR2 FNYEAQ. The CDR3 is made up of 15 amino acids. CDR3 DNA: TGTGCCAGCAGCCCACAGGGGGCGCGGGGAAACACCATATATTTT. This sequence encodes CASSPQGARGNTIYF.